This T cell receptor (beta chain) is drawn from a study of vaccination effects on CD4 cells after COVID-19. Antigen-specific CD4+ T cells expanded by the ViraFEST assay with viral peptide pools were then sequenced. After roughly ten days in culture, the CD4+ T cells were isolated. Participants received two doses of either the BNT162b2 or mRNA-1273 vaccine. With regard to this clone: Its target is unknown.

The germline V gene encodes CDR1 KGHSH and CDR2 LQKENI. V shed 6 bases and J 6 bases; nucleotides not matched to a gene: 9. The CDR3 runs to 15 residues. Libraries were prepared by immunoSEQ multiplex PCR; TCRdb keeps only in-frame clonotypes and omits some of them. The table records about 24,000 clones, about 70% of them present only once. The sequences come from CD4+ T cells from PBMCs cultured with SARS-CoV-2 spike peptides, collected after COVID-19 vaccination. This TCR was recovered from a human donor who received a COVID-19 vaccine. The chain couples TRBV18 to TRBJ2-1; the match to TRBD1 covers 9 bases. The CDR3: CASSSMQGQGNEQFF. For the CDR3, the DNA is TGTGCCAGCTCGTCAATGCAGGGACAGGGCAATGAGCAGTTCTTC.